This T cell receptor beta chain was recovered during a study of T cell repertoires in cytomegalovirus infection. Whole-study context: Evidence of both CMV infection and a matching HLA type came from public TCR beta signatures. Study-level results: The study identified carriers of CMV plus the relevant HLA from cumulative public TCR beta family frequency. Dominating the ex vivo response were TCR beta clonotypes that were CMV-specific and HLA-C-restricted.

MiXCR, applied by TCRdb to the reads, yields one record per CDR3 protein. This sample has some 400,000 distinct CDR3 sequences, with approximately 31% found just once. V lost 2 bases to trimming and J lost 8 bases, with 10 bases between them. This CDR3 has 13 residues. For this clonotype: As yet, its antigen is unknown.

The specimen was PBMCs. V usage is TRBV12-3 or TRBV12-4 and J usage is TRBJ1-3; D is ambiguous. The TCR was taken from a human donor in good health (CMV status not recorded). Some clones in this sample may be carry-over from other donors' samples. CDR3 sequence: CASSLMPRDTIYF. In DNA form, the CDR3 reads TGTGCCAGCAGTTTAATGCCGAGGGACACCATATATTTT.